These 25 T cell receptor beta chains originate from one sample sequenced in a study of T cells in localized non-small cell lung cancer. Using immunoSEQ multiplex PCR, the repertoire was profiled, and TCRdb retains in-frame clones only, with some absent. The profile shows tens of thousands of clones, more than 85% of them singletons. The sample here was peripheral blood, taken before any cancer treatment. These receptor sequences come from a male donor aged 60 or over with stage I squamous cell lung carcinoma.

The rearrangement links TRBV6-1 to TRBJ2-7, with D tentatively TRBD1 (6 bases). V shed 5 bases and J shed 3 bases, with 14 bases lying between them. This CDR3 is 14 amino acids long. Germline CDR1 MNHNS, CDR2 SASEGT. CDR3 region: CASSLQGEGYEQYF. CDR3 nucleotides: TGTGCCAGCAGTTTACAGGGAGAGGGCTACGAGCAGTACTTC.

The CDR3 DNA is TGTGCCACCAGCATGTGGAGCTCCTATAATTCACCCCTCCACTTT. Protein product: CATSMWSSYNSPLHF. The chain recombines TRBV15 with TRBJ1-6; D is undetermined. Germline V gene lookup returns CDR1 LNHNV and CDR2 YYDKDF (reference sequence). This CDR3 spans 15 amino acids. Trimming stripped 4 bases from V and 0 bases from J, with 7 bases between.

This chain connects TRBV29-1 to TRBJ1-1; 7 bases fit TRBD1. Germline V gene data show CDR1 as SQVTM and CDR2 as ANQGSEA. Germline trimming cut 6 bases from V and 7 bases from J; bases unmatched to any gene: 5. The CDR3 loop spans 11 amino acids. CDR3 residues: CSVRDSVEAFF. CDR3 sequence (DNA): TGCAGCGTACGGGACAGCGTTGAAGCTTTCTTT.

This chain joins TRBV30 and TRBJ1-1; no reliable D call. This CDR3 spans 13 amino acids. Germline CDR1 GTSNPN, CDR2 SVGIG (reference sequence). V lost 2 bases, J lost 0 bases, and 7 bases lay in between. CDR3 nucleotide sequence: TGTGCCTGGAGTAGACTGATGAACACTGAAGCTTTCTTT. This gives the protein CAWSRLMNTEAFF. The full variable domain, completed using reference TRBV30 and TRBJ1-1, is SQTIHQWPATLVQPVGSPLSLECTVEGTSNPNLYWYRQAAGRGLQLLFYSVGIGQISSEVPQNLSASRPQDRQFILSSKKLLLSDSGFYLCAWSRLMNTEAFFGQGTRLTVV.

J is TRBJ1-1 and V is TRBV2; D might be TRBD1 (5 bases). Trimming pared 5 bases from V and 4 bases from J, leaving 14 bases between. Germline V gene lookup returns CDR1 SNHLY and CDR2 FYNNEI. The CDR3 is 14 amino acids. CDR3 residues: CASSPLGEGTEAFF. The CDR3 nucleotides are TGTGCCAGCAGTCCCCTGGGGGAGGGCACTGAAGCTTTCTTT.

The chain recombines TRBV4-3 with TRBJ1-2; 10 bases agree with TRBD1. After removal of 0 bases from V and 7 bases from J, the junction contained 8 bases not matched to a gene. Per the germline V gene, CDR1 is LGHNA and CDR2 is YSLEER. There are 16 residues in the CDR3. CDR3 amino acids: CASSQDGRQGARGYTF. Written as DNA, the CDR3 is TGCGCCAGCAGCCAAGATGGGAGACAGGGGGCGCGTGGCTACACCTTC.

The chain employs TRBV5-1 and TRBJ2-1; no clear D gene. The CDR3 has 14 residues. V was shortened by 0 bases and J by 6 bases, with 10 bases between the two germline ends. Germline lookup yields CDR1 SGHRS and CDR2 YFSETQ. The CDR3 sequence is CASSLDATLNEQFF. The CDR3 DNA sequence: TGCGCCAGCAGCTTGGACGCCACCCTCAATGAGCAGTTCTTC.

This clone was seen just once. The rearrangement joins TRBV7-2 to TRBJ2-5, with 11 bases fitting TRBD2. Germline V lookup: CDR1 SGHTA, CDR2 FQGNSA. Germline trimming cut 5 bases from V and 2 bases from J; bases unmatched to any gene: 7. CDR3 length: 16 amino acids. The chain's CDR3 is CASSPYGTSGQETQYF. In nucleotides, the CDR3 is TGTGCCAGCAGCCCATACGGGACTAGCGGACAAGAGACCCAGTACTTC.

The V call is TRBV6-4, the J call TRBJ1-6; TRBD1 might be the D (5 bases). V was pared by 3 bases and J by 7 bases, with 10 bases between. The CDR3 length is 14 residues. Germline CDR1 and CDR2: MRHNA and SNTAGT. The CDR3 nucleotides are TGTGCCAGCAGTGAGGGGGGAGGAAATTCACCCCTCCACTTT. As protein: CASSEGGGNSPLHF.

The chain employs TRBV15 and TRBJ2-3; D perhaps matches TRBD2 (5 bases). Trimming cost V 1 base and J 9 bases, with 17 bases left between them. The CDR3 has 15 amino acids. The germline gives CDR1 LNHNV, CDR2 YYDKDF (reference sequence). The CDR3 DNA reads TGTGCCACCAGCAGAGCCCTAAGTGCCACGGGGACGCAGTATTTT. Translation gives CATSRALSATGTQYF. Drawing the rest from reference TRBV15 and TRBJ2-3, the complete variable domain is DAMVIQNPRYQVTQFGKPVTLSCSQTLNHNVMYWYQQKSSQAPKLLFHYYDKDFNNEADTPDNFQSRRPNTSFCFLDIRSPGLGDTAMYLCATSRALSATGTQYFGPGTRLTVL.

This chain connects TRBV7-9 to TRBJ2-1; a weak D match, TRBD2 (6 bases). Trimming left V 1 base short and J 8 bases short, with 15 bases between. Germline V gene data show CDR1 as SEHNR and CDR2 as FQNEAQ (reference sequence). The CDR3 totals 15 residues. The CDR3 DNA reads TGTGCCAGCAGCTTAGGGGGCTCCGGAGGGGATGAGCAGTTCTTC. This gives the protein CASSLGGSGGDEQFF.

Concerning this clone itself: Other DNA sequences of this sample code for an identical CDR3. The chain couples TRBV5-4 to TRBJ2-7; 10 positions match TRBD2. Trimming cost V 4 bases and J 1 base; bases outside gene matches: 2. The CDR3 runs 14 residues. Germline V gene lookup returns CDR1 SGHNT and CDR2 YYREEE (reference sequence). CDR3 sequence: CASSRTSGSYEQYF. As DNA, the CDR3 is TGTGCCAGCAGCAGGACTAGCGGATCCTACGAGCAGTACTTC.

This CDR3 is CASGRGANTGELFF. DNA for the CDR3: TGTGCCAGCGGCCGTGGGGCGAACACCGGGGAGCTGTTTTTT. The rearrangement links TRBV5-8 to TRBJ2-2; D ambiguous. The CDR3 is made up of 14 amino acids. V gave up 7 bases and J gave up 0 bases, with 10 bases separating them. CDR1 SGHTS and CDR2 YDEGEE come from the germline V gene.

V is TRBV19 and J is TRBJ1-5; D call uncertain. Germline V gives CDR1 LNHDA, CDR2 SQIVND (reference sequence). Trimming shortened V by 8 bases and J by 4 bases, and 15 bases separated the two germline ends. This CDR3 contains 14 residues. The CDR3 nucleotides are TGTGCCAGTCAACGGGATGGTAGTAATCAGCCCCAGCATTTT. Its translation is CASQRDGSNQPQHF. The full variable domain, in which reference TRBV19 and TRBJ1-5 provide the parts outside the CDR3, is DGGITQSPKYLFRKEGQNVTLSCEQNLNHDAMYWYRQDPGQGLRLIYYSQIVNDFQKGDIAEGYSVSREKKESFPLTVTSAQKNPTAFYLCASQRDGSNQPQHFGDGTRLSIL.

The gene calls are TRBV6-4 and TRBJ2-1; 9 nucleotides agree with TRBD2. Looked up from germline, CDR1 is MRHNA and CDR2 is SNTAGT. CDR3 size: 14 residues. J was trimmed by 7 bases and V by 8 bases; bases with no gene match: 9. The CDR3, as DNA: TGTGCCAGCCGGCTAAGCGGGGGGTCAAATGAGCAGTTCTTC. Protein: CASRLSGGSNEQFF.

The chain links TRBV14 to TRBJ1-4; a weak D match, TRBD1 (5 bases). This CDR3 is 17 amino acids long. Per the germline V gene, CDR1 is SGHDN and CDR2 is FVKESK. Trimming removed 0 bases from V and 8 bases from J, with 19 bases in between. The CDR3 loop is CASSQDGLDGAREKLFF. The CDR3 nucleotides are TGTGCCAGCAGCCAAGACGGGCTTGACGGGGCGCGAGAAAAACTGTTTTTT.

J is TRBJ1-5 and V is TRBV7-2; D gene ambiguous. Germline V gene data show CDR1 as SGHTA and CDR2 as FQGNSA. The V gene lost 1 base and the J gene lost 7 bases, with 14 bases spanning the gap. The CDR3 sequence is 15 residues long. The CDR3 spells CASSLDSRVGQPQHF. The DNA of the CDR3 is TGTGCCAGCAGCTTAGATAGTAGGGTGGGACAGCCCCAGCATTTT. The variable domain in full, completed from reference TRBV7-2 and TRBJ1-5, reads GAGVSQSPSNKVTEKGKDVELRCDPISGHTALYWYRQSLGQGLEFLIYFQGNSAPDKSGLPSDRFSAERTGGSVSTLTIQRTQQEDSAVYLCASSLDSRVGQPQHFGDGTRLSIL.

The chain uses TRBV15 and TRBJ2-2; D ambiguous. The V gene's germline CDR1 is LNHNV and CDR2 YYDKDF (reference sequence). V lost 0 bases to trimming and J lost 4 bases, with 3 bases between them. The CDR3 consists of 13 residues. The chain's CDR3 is CATSRDPTGELFF. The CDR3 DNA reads TGTGCCACCAGCAGAGACCCCACCGGGGAGCTGTTTTTT. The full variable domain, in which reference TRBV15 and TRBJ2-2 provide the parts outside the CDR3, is DAMVIQNPRYQVTQFGKPVTLSCSQTLNHNVMYWYQQKSSQAPKLLFHYYDKDFNNEADTPDNFQSRRPNTSFCFLDIRSPGLGDTAMYLCATSRDPTGELFFGEGSRLTVL.

The CDR3, as DNA: TGTGCCAGCAGCCGACAGGGACCCTACAATGAGCAGTTCTTC. As protein: CASSRQGPYNEQFF. This sequence joins TRBV6-6 and TRBJ2-1; TRBD1 agrees at 7 bases. Germline values: CDR1 MNHNY, CDR2 SVGAGI (reference sequence). This CDR3 is built from 14 residues. J gave up 2 bases and V 6 bases, and 4 bases lay outside the gene matches.

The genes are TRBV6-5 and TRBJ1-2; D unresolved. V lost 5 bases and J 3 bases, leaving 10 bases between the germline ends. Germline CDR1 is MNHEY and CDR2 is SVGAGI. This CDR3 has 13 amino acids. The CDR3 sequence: CASSQGRDYGYTF. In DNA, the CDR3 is TGTGCCAGCAGTCAAGGGAGGGACTATGGCTACACCTTC.

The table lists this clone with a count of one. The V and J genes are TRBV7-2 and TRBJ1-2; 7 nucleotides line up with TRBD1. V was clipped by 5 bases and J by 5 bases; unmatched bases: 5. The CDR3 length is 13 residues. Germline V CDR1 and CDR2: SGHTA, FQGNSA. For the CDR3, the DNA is TGTGCCAGCAGCAAGAAGGGGGCTTATGGCTACACCTTC. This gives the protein CASSKKGAYGYTF.

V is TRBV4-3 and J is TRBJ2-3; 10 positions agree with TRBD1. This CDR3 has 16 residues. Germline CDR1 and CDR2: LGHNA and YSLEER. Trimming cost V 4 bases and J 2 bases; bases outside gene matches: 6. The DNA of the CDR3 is TGCGCCAGCAGCCTGGGGACAGGGGCGATCACAGATACGCAGTATTTT. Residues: CASSLGTGAITDTQYF.

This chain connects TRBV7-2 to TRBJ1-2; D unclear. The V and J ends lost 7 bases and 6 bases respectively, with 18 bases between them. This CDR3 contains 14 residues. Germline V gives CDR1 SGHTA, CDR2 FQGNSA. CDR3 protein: CASKAGFTPHGYTF. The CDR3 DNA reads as TGTGCCAGCAAAGCGGGCTTTACTCCTCATGGCTACACCTTC.

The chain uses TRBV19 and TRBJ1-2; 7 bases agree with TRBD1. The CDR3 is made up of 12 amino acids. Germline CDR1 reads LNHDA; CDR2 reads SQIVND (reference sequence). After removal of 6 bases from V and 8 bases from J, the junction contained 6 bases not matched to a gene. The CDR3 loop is CASRLTGDGYTF. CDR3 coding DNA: TGTGCCAGTAGGCTCACAGGGGACGGCTACACCTTC.

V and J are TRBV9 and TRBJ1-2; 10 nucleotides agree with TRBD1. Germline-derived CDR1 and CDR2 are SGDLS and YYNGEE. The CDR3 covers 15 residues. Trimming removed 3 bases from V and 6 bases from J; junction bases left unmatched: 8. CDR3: CASSEGTGDHDGYTF. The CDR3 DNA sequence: TGTGCCAGCAGCGAGGGGACAGGGGATCACGATGGCTACACCTTC.